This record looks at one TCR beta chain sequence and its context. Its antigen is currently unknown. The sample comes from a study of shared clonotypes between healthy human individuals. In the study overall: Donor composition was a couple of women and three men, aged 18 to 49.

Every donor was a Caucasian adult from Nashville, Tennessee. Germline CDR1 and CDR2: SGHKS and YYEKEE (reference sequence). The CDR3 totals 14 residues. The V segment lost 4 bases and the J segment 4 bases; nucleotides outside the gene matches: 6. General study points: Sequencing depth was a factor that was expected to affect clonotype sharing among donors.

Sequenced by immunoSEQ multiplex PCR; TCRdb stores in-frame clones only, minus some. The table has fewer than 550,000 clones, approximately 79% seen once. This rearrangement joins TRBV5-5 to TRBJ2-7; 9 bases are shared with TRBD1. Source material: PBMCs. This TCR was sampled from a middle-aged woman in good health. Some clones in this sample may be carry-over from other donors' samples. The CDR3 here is CASSPDRGLYEQYF. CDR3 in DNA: TGTGCCAGCAGCCCGGACAGGGGCCTATACGAGCAGTACTTC.